Listed below are T cell receptor beta chains from one sample, sequenced in a study of OX40 agonist ivuxolimab in advanced cancers. Assay used: immunoSEQ multiplex PCR; TCRdb lists only in-frame clones, some missing. The table includes approximately 39,000 clones, roughly 87% detected once. Material: CD4+ or CD8+ T cells sorted from blood, obtained in a trial of the OX40 agonist ivuxolimab. The receptor source for this set is an adult with an advanced solid tumor such as melanoma, head and neck, liver or kidney cancer. Both conserved end residues are part of each CDR3. D genes are given only for firm matches. The listing skips clone size in some rows; elsewhere it reads once, few, many or a size class.

v_gene,d_gene,abundance,j_gene,CDR3aa,CDR3nt
TRBV5-5,TRBD2,NA,TRBJ2-7,CASSPTSGIYHEQYF,TGTGCCAGCAGCCCGACTAGCGGGATCTACCACGAGCAGTACTTC
TRBV6-5,NA,few,TRBJ1-2,CATSIGVNYGYTF,TGTGCCACTTCCATAGGGGTTAACTATGGCTACACCTTC
TRBV14,NA,NA,TRBJ2-3,CASSWGGYSTDTQYF,TGTGCCAGCAGCTGGGGGGGCTATAGCACAGATACGCAGTATTTT
TRBV6-5,NA,NA,TRBJ2-2,CASSYTRVESGELFF,TGTGCCAGCAGTTACACACGGGTCGAATCCGGGGAGCTGTTTTTT
TRBV19,NA,NA,TRBJ1-2,CASRADSFDFYGYTF,TGTGCCAGTAGGGCGGACAGCTTCGATTTCTATGGCTACACCTTC
TRBV7-9,NA,NA,TRBJ1-2,CASSPSVGANYGYTF,TGTGCCAGCAGCCCCTCCGTGGGGGCTAACTATGGCTACACCTTC
TRBV30,NA,NA,TRBJ2-7,CAWSEGLYEQYF,TGTGCCTGGAGTGAGGGACTGTACGAGCAGTACTTC
TRBV4-2,NA,NA,TRBJ2-5,CASSQADWETQYF,TGTGCCAGCAGCCAAGCAGATTGGGAGACCCAGTACTTC
TRBV28,NA,NA,TRBJ1-2,CASTDDSHYGYTF,TGTGCCAGCACTGACGACAGTCATTATGGCTACACCTTC
TRBV4-1,NA,once,TRBJ1-2,CASSQAGASGYTF,TGCGCCAGCAGCCAAGCCGGGGCAAGTGGCTACACCTTC
TRBV30,TRBD2,NA,TRBJ2-3,CAWPSPGLADPSTDTQYF,TGTGCCTGGCCTTCCCCGGGACTAGCGGATCCTAGCACAGATACGCAGTATTTT
TRBV6-1,NA,NA,TRBJ2-1,CASSEALSPPFPYNEQFF,TGTGCCAGCAGTGAAGCGCTAAGCCCCCCGTTCCCCTACAATGAGCAGTTCTTC
TRBV13,TRBD2,NA,TRBJ2-5,CASSQTTGTSGGDTTGETQYF,TGTGCCAGCAGCCAAACTACCGGGACTAGCGGGGGGGATACTACTGGAGAGACCCAGTACTTC
TRBV6-6,TRBD1,NA,TRBJ2-5,CASSPDRGRETQYF,TGTGCCAGCAGCCCGGACAGGGGGCGAGAGACCCAGTACTTC
TRBV2,NA,NA,TRBJ2-7,CASSQRWGPNYEQYF,TGTGCCAGCAGTCAAAGGTGGGGCCCGAACTACGAGCAGTACTTC
TRBV11-2,TRBD2,NA,TRBJ2-3,CASSATATSGGTDTQYF,TGTGCCAGCAGCGCAACCGCCACTAGCGGGGGCACAGATACGCAGTATTTT
TRBV12-5,TRBD1,NA,TRBJ2-1,CASGFVLDRADGEQFF,TGTGCTAGTGGTTTCGTTCTGGACAGGGCCGACGGTGAGCAGTTCTTC
TRBV11-2,NA,NA,TRBJ2-7,CASSLGGPYEQYF,TGTGCCAGCAGCCTCGGGGGCCCCTACGAGCAGTACTTC
TRBV10-3,NA,NA,TRBJ2-5,CAISESLGDQETQYF,TGTGCCATCAGTGAGTCTTTGGGGGACCAAGAGACCCAGTACTTC
TRBV4-1,NA,NA,TRBJ2-7,CASSQDYEQYF,TGCGCCAGCAGCCAAGACTACGAGCAGTACTTC
TRBV27,NA,NA,TRBJ2-7,CASSLWGSYEQYF,TGTGCCAGCAGTTTATGGGGCTCCTACGAGCAGTACTTC
TRBV10-3,NA,NA,TRBJ1-2,CAISDGGHFTYGYTF,TGTGCCATCAGTGACGGGGGACACTTTACCTATGGCTACACCTTC
TRBV13,NA,NA,TRBJ1-2,CASNGYTF,TGTGCCAGCAATGGCTACACCTTC
TRBV7-3,NA,NA,TRBJ2-1,CASSLTLHNEQFF,TGTGCCAGCAGCTTAACCCTCCACAATGAGCAGTTCTTC
TRBV30,TRBD1,NA,TRBJ2-7,CAWSTGQGAHEQYF,TGTGCCTGGAGTACGGGACAGGGAGCCCACGAGCAGTACTTC
TRBV30,TRBD1,NA,TRBJ1-1,CAWSALGQGNTEAFF,TGTGCCTGGAGTGCCTTAGGACAGGGGAACACTGAAGCTTTCTTT
TRBV21-1,NA,NA,TRBJ2-2,CASSCPNTGELFF,TGTGCCAGCAGCTGCCCGAACACCGGGGAGCTGTTTTTT
TRBV29-1,TRBD1,NA,TRBJ1-1,CSVRTGGNTEAFF,TGCAGCGTGCGAACAGGGGGCAACACTGAAGCTTTCTTT
TRBV10-3,TRBD1,NA,TRBJ1-6,CAISVFHGQGGILYSYNSPLHF,TGTGCCATCAGTGTTTTTCATGGACAGGGGGGGATTCTTTACTCCTATAATTCACCCCTCCACTTT
TRBV7-3,TRBD2,NA,TRBJ2-3,CASSTSGGQGDTQYF,TGTGCCAGCAGCACTAGCGGGGGTCAGGGAGATACGCAGTATTTT
TRBV19,TRBD2,NA,TRBJ2-2,CASSITPGLAGMNTGELFF,TGTGCCAGTAGTATCACACCGGGACTAGCGGGTATGAACACCGGGGAGCTGTTTTTT
TRBV7-9,NA,NA,TRBJ2-7,CASSLDPDYEQYF,TGTGCCAGCAGCCTGGACCCGGACTACGAGCAGTACTTC
TRBV27,NA,NA,TRBJ2-1,CASRPPGLYNEQFF,TGTGCCAGCAGACCCCCGGGACTCTACAATGAGCAGTTCTTC
TRBV7-8,NA,NA,TRBJ2-1,CASRFREGEQFF,TGTGCCAGCAGGTTCAGGGAAGGTGAGCAGTTCTTC
TRBV29-1,NA,few,TRBJ1-1,CSVAPRGMNTEAFF,TGCAGCGTGGCCCCGAGGGGCATGAACACTGAAGCTTTCTTT
TRBV7-9,NA,NA,TRBJ2-7,CASNLPLGPPYEQYF,TGTGCCAGCAACTTACCGTTAGGGCCCCCCTACGAGCAGTACTTC
TRBV9,TRBD1,NA,TRBJ1-2,CASSVEETGLYGYTF,TGTGCCAGCAGCGTAGAAGAGACAGGGCTCTATGGCTACACCTTC
TRBV4-3,NA,NA,TRBJ2-1,CASSQDRGLGQFF,TGCGCCAGCAGCCAAGATCGCGGGCTCGGGCAGTTCTTC
TRBV2,NA,once,TRBJ1-4,CASSETILATNEKLFF,TGTGCCAGCAGTGAAACTATACTCGCAACTAATGAAAAACTGTTTTTT
TRBV7-9,TRBD1,NA,TRBJ2-3,CASSPGQTLPDTQYF,TGTGCCAGCAGCCCGGGACAGACCTTACCAGATACGCAGTATTTT
TRBV7-2,TRBD2,medium-sized,TRBJ2-5,CASSSTGGRSETQYF,TGTGCCAGCAGCTCCACGGGGGGGCGAAGTGAGACCCAGTACTTC
TRBV6-5,TRBD1,NA,TRBJ1-2,CASSKPGGANYGYTF,TGTGCCAGCAGTAAACCAGGGGGGGCTAACTATGGCTACACCTTC
TRBV11-2,TRBD1,once,TRBJ2-5,CASSLSGQAQETQYF,TGTGCCAGCAGCTTGTCCGGACAGGCCCAAGAGACCCAGTACTTC